These 8 T cell receptor beta chains came from one sample sequenced in a study of cytomegalovirus exposure and HLA in healthy donors. The primer mix had 60 Vbeta and 13 Jbeta primers. The data were produced by immunoSEQ multiplex PCR, yet TCRdb's version contains in-frame clones alone and is incomplete. This repertoire shows 110,000 or so clones, around 70% found once; its top ten account for under 1.5%. Sequencing input: PBMCs. These receptors all come from a man aged 40-49 years in good health and CMV-seronegative.

This sequence joins TRBV11-3 and TRBJ2-7; 7 bases line up with TRBD1. The CDR3 is 13 amino acids. The germline CDR1 and CDR2 sequences are SGHNT and YENEEA. J lost 6 bases, V lost 4 bases, and 6 bases had no gene match. The CDR3, as DNA: TGTGCCAGCAGCTCCATGACAGGGTCCGAGCAGTACTTC. Its protein is CASSSMTGSEQYF.

V is TRBV28 and J is TRBJ1-1; D is unclear. The V end was cut by 2 bases, the J end by 2 bases, with 9 bases between. This CDR3 is built from 14 residues. Germline CDR1 reads MDHEN; CDR2 reads SYDVKM. The CDR3 sequence is CASSLIGVNTEAFF. As DNA, the CDR3 is TGTGCCAGCAGTTTAATCGGAGTTAACACTGAAGCTTTCTTT.

The chain combines TRBV7-2 with TRBJ1-1; D remains unclear. With 1 base removed from V and 0 bases from J, the gap between germline ends came to 9 bases. The germline gives CDR1 SGHTA, CDR2 FQGNSA. This CDR3 is built from 15 residues. The CDR3 is CASSLGDKLNTEAFF. The CDR3, as DNA: TGTGCCAGCAGCTTAGGTGACAAGTTGAACACTGAAGCTTTCTTT.

This chain uses TRBV5-1 with TRBJ2-1; 7 positions agree with TRBD1. Germline V gene lookup returns CDR1 SGHRS and CDR2 YFSETQ. V lost 5 bases and J lost 4; bases outside the gene matches: 6. The CDR3 sequence is 14 residues long. The CDR3 protein is CASSSDRAYNEQFF. For the CDR3, the DNA is TGCGCCAGCAGTTCAGACAGGGCGTACAATGAGCAGTTCTTC.

J is TRBJ2-5 and V is TRBV19, with TRBD1 as a possible D gene (6 bases). With 3 bases removed from V and 2 bases from J, the gap between germline ends came to 10 bases. The germline CDR1 and CDR2 sequences are LNHDA and SQIVND (reference sequence). The CDR3 has 14 amino acids. The CDR3 loop is CASSIPDSQETQYF. The CDR3 region has the DNA TGTGCCAGTAGTATCCCGGACAGTCAAGAGACCCAGTACTTC.

V is TRBV28 and J is TRBJ2-7; no clear D gene. Germline V CDR1 and CDR2: MDHEN, SYDVKM. The CDR3 has 10 amino acids. Trimming pared 11 bases from V and 3 bases from J, leaving 8 bases between. The CDR3 loop reads CASYSYEQYF. The CDR3 DNA sequence: TGTGCCTCGTACAGCTACGAGCAGTACTTC.

This clone was recorded a few times. The chain couples TRBV19 to TRBJ1-2, with D uncertain. V dropped 8 bases and J dropped 13 bases, with 14 bases sitting between them. Germline V gene sequence: CDR1 LNHDA, CDR2 SQIVND (reference sequence). This CDR3 is built from 10 residues. The CDR3 sequence is CASDYPTSTF. The CDR3 bases are TGTGCCAGTGACTACCCGACAAGCACCTTC.

The J gene is TRBJ1-3, the V gene TRBV6-5; TRBD1 matches 7 bases. Germline V lookup: CDR1 MNHEY, CDR2 SVGAGI. V was clipped by 7 bases and J by 2 bases; unmatched bases: 8. The CDR3 loop spans 15 amino acids. CDR3 bases: TGTGCCAGCACCTCGGACAGGATCACTGGAAACACCATATATTTT. This encodes CASTSDRITGNTIYF.